In this sample, the clone carrying this T cell receptor beta chain turned up a few times. To make TCR beta libraries, researchers used iRepertoire HTBI primers and Arm-PCR of CDR3 regions. TCRdb analysed the multiplex PCR reads with MiXCR anew, one entry per CDR3 protein. The table shows some 400,000 distinct CDR3 sequences, with 14% to 15% occurring only once. This sample stems from a study of regulatory T cells in long-lasting Graves disease. The sample's time point: newly diagnosed GD, antithyroid drugs for less than 3 months. Preparation of the TCR library used RNA extracted from PBMCs. From germline, CDR1 is SGHTA and CDR2 FQGTGA. CDR3 length: 14 residues. Trimming removed 5 bases from V and 7 bases from J; junction bases left unmatched: 7. The same data also contributed to another study, on T cells in Graves' hyperthyroidism and ophthalmopathy.

The TCR sequence derives from a woman aged 30 to 39 with Graves disease. The chain employs TRBV7-3 and TRBJ2-1, with 8 bases that match TRBD2. The sample here was peripheral blood mononuclear cells (PBMCs), taken at new diagnosis, from a patient treated with antithyroid drugs. The CDR3 region has the DNA TGTGCCAGCAGCCGGAGCGGGAGTTCGAATGAGCAGTTCTTC. Encoded protein: CASSRSGSSNEQFF.